A selection of T cell receptor beta chains follows, all from one sample in a study of HIV-infected patients and healthy controls. A single record per CDR3 protein comes from TCRdb applying MiXCR to the 5' RACE reads. Of roughly 7,300 distinct CDR3 sequences listed, about 8% are singletons. Material: blood, obtained before antiretroviral therapy. The receptor source for this set is an adult with HIV infection. Each CDR3 is given with its conserved first and last residue. The D gene is left open where the match is weak. Not every row has a clone size; where given, it reads once, few, many or a size class.

clone size: medium-sized; V gene: TRBV4-1; D gene: NA; J gene: TRBJ1-4; CDR3 DNA: TGCGCCAGCAGCCACGCGGGAGCGATTAATGAAAAACTGTTTTTT; CDR3 protein: CASSHAGAINEKLFF
clone size: many; V gene: TRBV28; D gene: TRBD1; J gene: TRBJ2-2; CDR3 DNA: TGTGCCAGCAGTTTAGACAGGGGGAACACCGGGGAGCTGTTTTTT; CDR3 protein: CASSLDRGNTGELFF
clone size: NA; V gene: TRBV11-2; D gene: NA; J gene: TRBJ2-2; CDR3 DNA: TGTGCCAGCAGCTTAGATGCCCCCGGGGAGCTGTTTTTT; CDR3 protein: CASSLDAPGELFF
clone size: medium-sized; V gene: TRBV28; D gene: TRBD1; J gene: TRBJ2-7; CDR3 DNA: TGTGCCAGCAGTTCGTGGGGGACAGATTCCTACGAGCAGTACTTC; CDR3 protein: CASSSWGTDSYEQYF
clone size: medium-sized; V gene: TRBV28; D gene: NA; J gene: TRBJ2-5; CDR3 DNA: TGTGCCAGCAGTTCCAGGGTGGGCCCCGAAGAGACCCAGTACTTC; CDR3 protein: CASSSRVGPEETQYF
clone size: medium-sized; V gene: TRBV24-1; D gene: TRBD1; J gene: TRBJ1-5; CDR3 DNA: TGTGCCACCAGTGCCTCCGGGACAGGAAATCAGCCCCAGCATTTT; CDR3 protein: CATSASGTGNQPQHF
clone size: many; V gene: TRBV21-1; D gene: NA; J gene: TRBJ2-2; CDR3 DNA: TGTGCCAGCAGCAAAGATAGCAGGGTGAACGGGGAGCTGTTTTTT; CDR3 protein: CASSKDSRVNGELFF
clone size: many; V gene: TRBV12-3/TRBV12-4; D gene: NA; J gene: TRBJ1-4; CDR3 DNA: TGTGCCAGCAGTTGGAGAAGTAGAGGTGAAAAACTGTTTTTT; CDR3 protein: CASSWRSRGEKLFF
clone size: large; V gene: TRBV25-1; D gene: NA; J gene: TRBJ1-1; CDR3 DNA: TGTGCCAGCAGTCGGGGGGGGAACACTGAAGCTTTCTTT; CDR3 protein: CASSRGGNTEAFF
clone size: medium-sized; V gene: TRBV28; D gene: NA; J gene: TRBJ1-5; CDR3 DNA: TGTGCCAGCAGTTGGCAGGGCCATAGCAATCAGCCCCAGCATTTT; CDR3 protein: CASSWQGHSNQPQHF
clone size: few; V gene: TRBV5-1; D gene: NA; J gene: TRBJ2-1; CDR3 DNA: TGCGCCAGCAGCTTGGCTGCCTCCTACAATGAGCAGTTCTTC; CDR3 protein: CASSLAASYNEQFF
clone size: NA; V gene: TRBV5-8; D gene: TRBD1; J gene: TRBJ1-3; CDR3 DNA: TGTGCCAGCAGCTTGGTACCCGCCGGACAGGGGGCTGGAAACACCATATATTTT; CDR3 protein: CASSLVPAGQGAGNTIYF
clone size: many; V gene: TRBV15; D gene: NA; J gene: TRBJ1-5; CDR3 DNA: TGTGCCACCAGCAGCGCAGGTTCCCAGCCCCAGCATTTT; CDR3 protein: CATSSAGSQPQHF
clone size: many; V gene: TRBV29-1; D gene: NA; J gene: TRBJ1-5; CDR3 DNA: TGCAGCGCTGACAACGGGCCCAATCAGCCCCAGCATTTT; CDR3 protein: CSADNGPNQPQHF
clone size: NA; V gene: TRBV20-1; D gene: TRBD2; J gene: TRBJ2-5; CDR3 DNA: TGCAGTGCTAGTACGCTAGCGGGGGGGCGGAGAGAGACCCAGTACTTC; CDR3 protein: CSASTLAGGRRETQYF
clone size: many; V gene: TRBV6-2/TRBV6-3; D gene: TRBD1; J gene: TRBJ2-2; CDR3 DNA: TGTGCCAGCCGAGGCCGAAGGGACAGGGGATACACCGGGGAGCTGTTTTTT; CDR3 protein: CASRGRRDRGYTGELFF
clone size: few; V gene: TRBV6-5; D gene: TRBD2; J gene: TRBJ2-2; CDR3 DNA: TGTGCCAGCACCGGGACTAGCGGGGGGGACACCGGGGAGCTGTTTTTT; CDR3 protein: CASTGTSGGDTGELFF
clone size: many; V gene: TRBV7-9; D gene: TRBD1; J gene: TRBJ2-3; CDR3 DNA: TGTGCCAGCAGCTTAGCGTTGGGACAGGCGAGGCTAGATACGCAGTATTTT; CDR3 protein: CASSLALGQARLDTQYF
clone size: many; V gene: TRBV28; D gene: NA; J gene: TRBJ2-7; CDR3 DNA: TGTGCCAGCAGGGGGGACACCTACTACGAGCAGTACTTC; CDR3 protein: CASRGDTYYEQYF
clone size: many; V gene: TRBV19; D gene: NA; J gene: TRBJ2-1; CDR3 DNA: TGTGCCACCTGGACACCTACCAATGAGCAGTTCTTC; CDR3 protein: CATWTPTNEQFF
clone size: medium-sized; V gene: TRBV6-5; D gene: TRBD1; J gene: TRBJ2-2; CDR3 DNA: TGTGCCAGCAGCCCGACAGGGAGCACCGGGGAGCTGTTTTTT; CDR3 protein: CASSPTGSTGELFF
clone size: many; V gene: TRBV5-6; D gene: NA; J gene: TRBJ2-2; CDR3 DNA: TGTGCCAGCAGCTTGGAAAGGAGCACCGGGGAGCTGTTTTTT; CDR3 protein: CASSLERSTGELFF
clone size: NA; V gene: TRBV28; D gene: NA; J gene: TRBJ2-1; CDR3 DNA: TGTGCCAGCATCAAGCCCGAGACTACTACCTCCCCCTACAATGAGCAGTTCTTC; CDR3 protein: CASIKPETTTSPYNEQFF
clone size: many; V gene: TRBV2; D gene: NA; J gene: TRBJ2-1; CDR3 DNA: TGTGCCAGCAGTGTGGAGGGTCCCTACAATGAGCAGTTCTTC; CDR3 protein: CASSVEGPYNEQFF
clone size: NA; V gene: TRBV7-2; D gene: NA; J gene: TRBJ2-5; CDR3 DNA: TGTGCCAGCAGCTCCCCCCGGGACCGAGTAGAAGAGACCCAGTACTTC; CDR3 protein: CASSSPRDRVEETQYF
clone size: large; V gene: TRBV13; D gene: NA; J gene: TRBJ1-1; CDR3 DNA: TGTGCCAGCAGCTCCCGCACTGAAGCTTTCTTT; CDR3 protein: CASSSRTEAFF
clone size: many; V gene: TRBV12-3/TRBV12-4; D gene: NA; J gene: TRBJ2-7; CDR3 DNA: TGTGCCAGCAGTTTACAGGGGAGGACCTACGAGCAGTACTTC; CDR3 protein: CASSLQGRTYEQYF
clone size: medium-sized; V gene: TRBV2; D gene: NA; J gene: TRBJ1-5; CDR3 DNA: TGTGCCAGCAGTGAAAGGTTCGAGGAGCAGCCCCAGCATTTT; CDR3 protein: CASSERFEEQPQHF
clone size: medium-sized; V gene: TRBV7-2; D gene: TRBD1; J gene: TRBJ1-1; CDR3 DNA: TGTGCCAGCAGCTCAAACAGGGGACCGAACACTGAAGCTTTCTTT; CDR3 protein: CASSSNRGPNTEAFF
clone size: medium-sized; V gene: TRBV5-1; D gene: TRBD1; J gene: TRBJ2-7; CDR3 DNA: TGCGCCAGCAGCGGGGGACAGGGGGCCGCCTACGAGCAGTACTTC; CDR3 protein: CASSGGQGAAYEQYF
clone size: NA; V gene: TRBV6-2/TRBV6-3; D gene: TRBD1; J gene: TRBJ2-1; CDR3 DNA: TGTGCCAGCAGACCCCCGGGACAGCGAAACAATGAGCAGTTCTTC; CDR3 protein: CASRPPGQRNNEQFF
clone size: NA; V gene: TRBV6-2/TRBV6-3; D gene: TRBD2; J gene: TRBJ2-1; CDR3 DNA: TGTGCCAGCAGTTTTGGGACTAGGGCAGGGGATGAGCAGTTCTTC; CDR3 protein: CASSFGTRAGDEQFF
clone size: medium-sized; V gene: TRBV20-1; D gene: TRBD1; J gene: TRBJ2-7; CDR3 DNA: TGCAGTGCTAGAGTGTCGGGACAGGGTGACGAGCAGTACTTC; CDR3 protein: CSARVSGQGDEQYF
clone size: few; V gene: TRBV7-9; D gene: TRBD1; J gene: TRBJ1-2; CDR3 DNA: TGTGCCAGCAGCCTAAAACGGGACAGGGGACGGAGCTATGGCTACACCTTC; CDR3 protein: CASSLKRDRGRSYGYTF
clone size: medium-sized; V gene: TRBV5-1; D gene: TRBD1; J gene: TRBJ2-7; CDR3 DNA: TGCGCCAGCAGCGGCGGGACAGGTGGATCCTACGAGCAGTACTTC; CDR3 protein: CASSGGTGGSYEQYF
clone size: many; V gene: TRBV6-2/TRBV6-3; D gene: NA; J gene: TRBJ1-5; CDR3 DNA: TGTGCCAGCAAATACCTTAGCAATCAGCCCCAGCATTTT; CDR3 protein: CASKYLSNQPQHF
clone size: medium-sized; V gene: TRBV20-1; D gene: NA; J gene: TRBJ1-1; CDR3 DNA: TGCAGTGCTAGAGATCCCCGGGAGATGAACACTGAAGCTTTCTTT; CDR3 protein: CSARDPREMNTEAFF
clone size: NA; V gene: TRBV20-1; D gene: TRBD1; J gene: TRBJ2-5; CDR3 DNA: TGCAGTGCTACTGGGACAGGGTCTCAAGAGACCCAGTACTTC; CDR3 protein: CSATGTGSQETQYF
clone size: many; V gene: TRBV7-2; D gene: NA; J gene: TRBJ2-7; CDR3 DNA: TGTGCCAGCAGCTTCGCAGTCTACGAGCAGTACTTC; CDR3 protein: CASSFAVYEQYF
clone size: NA; V gene: TRBV6-5; D gene: NA; J gene: TRBJ1-1; CDR3 DNA: TGTGCCAGCTCCAGGTTGGGCACTGAAGCTTTCTTT; CDR3 protein: CASSRLGTEAFF
clone size: many; V gene: TRBV6-2/TRBV6-3; D gene: TRBD2; J gene: TRBJ2-7; CDR3 DNA: TGTGCCAGCAGTTACTTGGGACTAGCGGGAGAGGAGCAGTACTTC; CDR3 protein: CASSYLGLAGEEQYF
clone size: many; V gene: TRBV10-3; D gene: NA; J gene: TRBJ1-3; CDR3 DNA: TGTGCCATCAGTGAATCATCCGGGGGAAACACCATATATTTT; CDR3 protein: CAISESSGGNTIYF
clone size: many; V gene: TRBV5-1; D gene: NA; J gene: TRBJ1-3; CDR3 DNA: TGCGCCAGCAGCTTGGGGACGGTCGGAAACACCATATATTTT; CDR3 protein: CASSLGTVGNTIYF
clone size: many; V gene: TRBV18; D gene: TRBD1; J gene: TRBJ1-3; CDR3 DNA: TGTGCCAGCTCACCTCGGACAGGAACTGGAAACACCATATATTTT; CDR3 protein: CASSPRTGTGNTIYF
clone size: NA; V gene: TRBV28; D gene: TRBD2; J gene: TRBJ2-3; CDR3 DNA: TGTGCCAGCAGTCCCGGGACTAGCGGGAGTAATACGCAGTATTTT; CDR3 protein: CASSPGTSGSNTQYF